Shown below are 18 T cell receptor beta chains from a single sample sequenced in a study of T-cell memory formation after mild COVID-19. MiXCR, applied by TCRdb to the 5' RACE reads, yields one record per CDR3 protein. The repertoire holds a few hundred thousand distinct CDR3 sequences, with 28% as singletons. The sequencing input was PBMCs or a T cell subset sorted from them (not recorded which). These receptors were taken from an adult woman who had mild COVID-19 (a few samples of this study predate the infection). Cell type and time point are not known.

This clonotype was detected many times. The V call is TRBV4-2, the J call TRBJ2-3, with D tentatively TRBD1 or TRBD2 (5 bases each). V was pared by 0 bases and J by 2 bases, with 9 bases between. The CDR3 has 15 amino acids. Germline-derived CDR1 and CDR2 are LGHNA and YNFKEQ. The CDR3 region has the DNA TGTGCCAGCAGCCAAGAAGGGACGAACACAGATACGCAGTATTTT. The encoded protein is CASSQEGTNTDTQYF.

This clonotype was seen only a few times. J is TRBJ2-3 and V is TRBV7-6, with D unresolved. The CDR3 extends over 15 amino acids. Between the trimmed V and J ends, which lost 3 bases and 0 bases, there was a span of 10 bases. Looked up from germline, CDR1 is SGHVS and CDR2 is FNYEAQ. The CDR3 region is CASSLEVSSTDTQYF. The CDR3 bases are TGTGCCAGCAGCTTGGAAGTTTCTAGCACAGATACGCAGTATTTT.

The CDR3, as DNA: TGTGCCTGGGGAAAACAGAGGGAGACCCAGTACTTC. Its translation is CAWGKQRETQYF. The chain has TRBV30 and TRBJ2-5, with D unresolved. Germline lookup yields CDR1 GTSNPN and CDR2 SVGIG (reference sequence). The length of the CDR3 is 12 residues. Trimming cost V 5 bases and J 5 bases, with 12 bases left between them.

V and J are TRBV12-3 or TRBV12-4 and TRBJ2-5; TRBD2 agrees at 10 bases. V shed 4 bases, J shed 5 bases, and the junction held 7 bases outside the gene matches. The CDR3 is 15 residues long. CDR3 DNA sequence: TGTGCCAGCAGTTCCAACGGACTAGCGGATGAGACCCAGTACTTC. Protein: CASSSNGLADETQYF.

The chain carries TRBV4-2 and TRBJ2-1; perhaps TRBD2 as D (6 bases). CDR1 and CDR2 from the germline V gene are LGHNA and YNFKEQ. Trimming left V 3 bases short and J 6 bases short, with 18 bases between. The length of the CDR3 is 16 residues. For the CDR3, the DNA is TGTGCCAGCAGCCATAGACTAGTTCCTGGGGTCAATGAGCAGTTCTTC. Its translation: CASSHRLVPGVNEQFF.

The chain carries TRBV24-1 and TRBJ2-7; D possibly matches TRBD1 or TRBD2 (5 bases each). V was clipped by 4 bases and J by 5 bases, with 17 bases between them. The CDR3 is made up of 15 amino acids. Germline CDR1 and CDR2: KGHDR and SFDVKD. The CDR3 here is CATSDSGRGTDEQYF. CDR3 nucleotides: TGTGCCACCAGTGACTCGGGACGGGGAACGGACGAGCAGTACTTC.

CDR3 amino acids: CASSRRLAGEEETQYF. CDR3 bases: TGTGCCAGCAGCCGGAGACTAGCGGGGGAGGAAGAGACCCAGTACTTC. V and J are TRBV4-2 and TRBJ2-5; TRBD2 matches at 12 bases. Trimming removed 4 bases from V and 3 bases from J; junction bases left unmatched: 6. The CDR3 contains 16 residues. Per the germline V gene, CDR1 is LGHNA and CDR2 is YNFKEQ.

This clonotype was picked up a small number of times. The rearrangement links TRBV2 to TRBJ1-1; no clear D. Looked up from germline, CDR1 is SNHLY and CDR2 is FYNNEI. V lost 4 bases and J 0 bases, leaving 6 bases between the germline ends. The CDR3 is made up of 13 amino acids. The DNA for the CDR3 is TGTGCCAGCAGTGTTGAGATGAACACTGAAGCTTTCTTT. Protein product: CASSVEMNTEAFF. Full variable domain (missing parts from reference TRBV2 and TRBJ1-1): EPEVTQTPSHQVTQMGQEVILRCVPISNHLYFYWYRQILGQKVEFLVSFYNNEISEKSEIFDDQFSVERPDGSNFTLKIRSTKLEDSAMYFCASSVEMNTEAFFGQGTRLTVV.

In its sample, this clonotype was seen a few times. The rearrangement links TRBV5-6 to TRBJ2-3; no firm D call. The CDR3 contains 14 residues. V lost 4 bases to trimming and J lost 1 base, with 10 bases between them. Germline values: CDR1 SGHDT, CDR2 YYEEEE. CDR3 sequence: CASSPKPGTDTQYF. The CDR3 bases are TGTGCCAGCAGCCCGAAACCAGGCACAGATACGCAGTATTTT.

J is TRBJ1-6 and V is TRBV6-5; D is perhaps TRBD1 (6 bases). The length of the CDR3 is 13 residues. CDR1 and CDR2 from the germline V gene are MNHEY and SVGAGI. Trimming took off 3 bases at V and 7 bases at J, with 7 bases between the two ends. The CDR3 coding sequence is TGTGCCAGCAGTTATCAGGGGAATTCACCCCTCCACTTT. The encoded protein is CASSYQGNSPLHF.

This rearrangement joins TRBV5-6 to TRBJ2-1; D is perhaps TRBD2 (5 bases). V lost 1 base to trimming and J lost 0 bases, with 8 bases between them. Germline CDR1 is SGHDT and CDR2 is YYEEEE. The CDR3 sequence is 15 residues long. The CDR3 DNA reads TGTGCCAGCAGCTTGCGGAGGAGCTCCTACAATGAGCAGTTCTTC. Residues: CASSLRRSSYNEQFF.

The chain employs TRBV18 and TRBJ2-2, with 10 bases aligning to TRBD2. The junction had 0 bases not matched to a gene; V was cut back by 4 bases and J by 1 base. The length of the CDR3 is 15 residues. Germline V gene data show CDR1 as KGHSH and CDR2 as LQKENI. The CDR3 nucleotides are TGTGCCAGCTCACGGACTAGCGGGAACACCGGGGAGCTGTTTTTT. Its translation: CASSRTSGNTGELFF.

The chain is built from TRBV4-1 and TRBJ1-1; D perhaps matches TRBD1 (5 bases). CDR3 size: 15 residues. Germline loops: CDR1 MGHRA, CDR2 YSYEKL. V was pared by 0 bases and J by 6 bases, with 14 bases between. Written as DNA, the CDR3 is TGCGCCAGCAGCCAAGATAGGGGCACAAGGGCTGAAGCTTTCTTT. Amino acids: CASSQDRGTRAEAFF.

This clonotype was seen more than once but under ten times. This chain's CDR3 is CSASTGGDEKLFF. The CDR3 bases are TGCAGTGCTAGCACGGGCGGGGATGAAAAACTGTTTTTT. V and J are TRBV20-1 and TRBJ1-4; D call uncertain. The CDR3 covers 13 residues. The V end lost 3 bases, the J end lost 6 bases, and 11 bases lay between the germline ends. Germline values: CDR1 DFQATT, CDR2 SNEGSKA (reference sequence).

This chain connects TRBV7-8 to TRBJ1-2, with 9 bases fitting TRBD1. The CDR3 extends over 16 amino acids. With 5 bases clipped from V and 4 bases from J, the junction kept 11 bases outside the gene matches. The germline CDR1 and CDR2 sequences are SGHVS and FQNEAQ. CDR3 residues: CASSLLNRGLGYGYTF. The DNA for the CDR3 is TGTGCCAGCAGCCTATTAAACAGGGGGCTAGGCTATGGCTACACCTTC.

The genes are TRBV15 and TRBJ1-5; possibly TRBD1 for D (5 bases). The CDR3 spans 15 residues. V shed 0 bases and J shed 4 bases, with 10 bases lying between them. Germline CDR1 reads LNHNV; CDR2 reads YYDKDF (reference sequence). The CDR3 region has the DNA TGTGCCACCAGCAGAGATTGGGCAGGGAATCAGCCCCAGCATTTT. Amino acid sequence: CATSRDWAGNQPQHF.

This chain uses TRBV12-3 or TRBV12-4 with TRBJ2-1, with unresolved D. Trimming shortened V by 6 bases and J by 10 bases, and 10 bases separated the two germline ends. CDR3 length: 11 amino acids. The CDR3 protein is CASRLRLEQFF. The CDR3 region has the DNA TGTGCCAGCAGATTGAGATTGGAGCAGTTCTTC.

The sample holds a few counts of this clonotype. The V gene is TRBV20-1, the J gene TRBJ2-3; 8 bases are shared with TRBD2. With 1 base clipped from V and 0 bases from J, the junction kept 12 bases outside the gene matches. Germline loops: CDR1 DFQATT, CDR2 SNEGSKA (reference sequence). CDR3 length equals 18 residues. CDR3 loop: CSARAYHAGTRSTDTQYF. The CDR3 DNA sequence: TGCAGTGCTAGAGCTTACCACGCCGGGACTAGAAGCACAGATACGCAGTATTTT.